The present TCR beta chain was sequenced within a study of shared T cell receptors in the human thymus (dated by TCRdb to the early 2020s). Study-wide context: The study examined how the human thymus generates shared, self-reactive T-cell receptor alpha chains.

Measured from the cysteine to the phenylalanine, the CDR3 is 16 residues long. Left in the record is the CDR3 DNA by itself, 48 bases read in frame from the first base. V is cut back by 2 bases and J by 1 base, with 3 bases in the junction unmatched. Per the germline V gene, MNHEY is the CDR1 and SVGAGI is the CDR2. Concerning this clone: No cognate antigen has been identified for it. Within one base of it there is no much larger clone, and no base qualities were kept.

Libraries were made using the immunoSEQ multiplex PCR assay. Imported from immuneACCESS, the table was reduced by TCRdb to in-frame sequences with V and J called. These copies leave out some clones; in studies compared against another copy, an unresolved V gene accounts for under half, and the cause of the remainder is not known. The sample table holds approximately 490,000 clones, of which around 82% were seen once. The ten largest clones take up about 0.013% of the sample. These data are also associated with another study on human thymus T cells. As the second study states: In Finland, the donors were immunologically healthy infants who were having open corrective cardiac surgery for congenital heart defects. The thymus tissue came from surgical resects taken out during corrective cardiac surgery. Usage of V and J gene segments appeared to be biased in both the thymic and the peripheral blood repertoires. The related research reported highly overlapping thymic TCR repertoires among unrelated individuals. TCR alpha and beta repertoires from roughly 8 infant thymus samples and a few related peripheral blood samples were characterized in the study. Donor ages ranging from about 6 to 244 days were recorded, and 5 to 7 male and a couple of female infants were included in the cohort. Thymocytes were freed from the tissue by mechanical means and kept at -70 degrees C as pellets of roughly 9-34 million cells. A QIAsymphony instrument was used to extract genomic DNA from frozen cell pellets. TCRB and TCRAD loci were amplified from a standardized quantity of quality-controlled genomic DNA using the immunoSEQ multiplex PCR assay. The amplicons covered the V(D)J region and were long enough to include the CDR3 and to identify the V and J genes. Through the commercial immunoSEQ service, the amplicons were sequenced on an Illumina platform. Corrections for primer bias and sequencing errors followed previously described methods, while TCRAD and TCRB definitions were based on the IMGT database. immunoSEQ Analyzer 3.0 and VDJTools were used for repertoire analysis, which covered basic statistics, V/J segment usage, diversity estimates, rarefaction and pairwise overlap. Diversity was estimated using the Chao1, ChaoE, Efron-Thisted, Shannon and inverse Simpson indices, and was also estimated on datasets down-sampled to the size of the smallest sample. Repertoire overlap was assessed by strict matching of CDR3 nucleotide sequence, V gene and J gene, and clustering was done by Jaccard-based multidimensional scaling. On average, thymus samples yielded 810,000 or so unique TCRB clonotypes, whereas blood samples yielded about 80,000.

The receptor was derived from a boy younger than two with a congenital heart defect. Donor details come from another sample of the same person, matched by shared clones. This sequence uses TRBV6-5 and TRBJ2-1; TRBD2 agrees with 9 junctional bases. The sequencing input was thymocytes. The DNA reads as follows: TGTGCCAGCAGTTACGCTAGCGGGGATTCCTACAATGAGCAGTTCTTC. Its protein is CASSYASGDSYNEQFF.